Below are 25 T cell receptor beta chains sequenced from a single sample in a study of T-cell reconstitution after alpha-beta-depleted transplantation in children. Construction of the TCRbeta library involved unique molecular identifiers. TCRdb reprocessed the PCR reads with MiXCR, giving one entry per CDR3 protein. The sample has just over 950,000 distinct CDR3 sequences; around 30% are singletons. This sample comprised PBMCs, mostly from graft donor cells, obtained 360 days after TCRalphabeta/CD19-depleted stem cell transplant. These TCRs come from a boy in the first two years of life who had a stem cell transplant for SCID, so the T cells may come from the graft donor.

J is TRBJ2-1 and V is TRBV7-9, with 9 nucleotides matching TRBD2. This CDR3 is built from 13 residues. CDR1 is SEHNR, CDR2 FQNEAQ, per germline (reference sequence). V shed 7 bases, J shed 7 bases, and the junction held 5 bases outside the gene matches. CDR3 residues: CASTASGDNEQFF. Written as DNA, the CDR3 is TGTGCCAGCACCGCTAGCGGGGATAATGAGCAGTTCTTC.

This clonotype was observed many times. The rearrangement joins TRBV14 to TRBJ2-1; TRBD2 agrees at 8 bases. The V gene's germline CDR1 is SGHDN and CDR2 FVKESK. The trim removed 1 base at V and 9 bases at J, leaving 8 bases unmatched. This CDR3 has 15 amino acids. The CDR3 DNA reads as TGTGCCAGCAGCCAAGGGCCAGCGGGGGAGGGTGAGCAGTTCTTC. Protein sequence: CASSQGPAGEGEQFF. The full variable domain, its missing parts supplied by reference TRBV14 and TRBJ2-1, is EAGVTQFPSHSVIEKGQTVTLRCDPISGHDNLYWYRRVMGKEIKFLLHFVKESKQDESGMPNNRFLAERTGGTYSTLKVQPAELEDSGVYFCASSQGPAGEGEQFFGPGTRLTVL.

This clonotype was seen more than once but under ten times. The chain employs TRBV28 and TRBJ2-5; TRBD2 matches 7 bases. Germline-derived CDR1 and CDR2 are MDHEN and SYDVKM. J lost 5 bases, V lost 3 bases, and 6 bases had no gene match. The CDR3 extends over 14 amino acids. Here the CDR3 DNA reads TGTGCCAGCAGTTTTAAGCGGGGTTGGGAGACCCAGTACTTC. This translates into CASSFKRGWETQYF.

The chain employs TRBV5-1 and TRBJ2-2; 11 nucleotides agree with TRBD2. This CDR3 has 19 amino acids. The V gene end was trimmed by 2 bases and the J gene end by 5 bases; junction bases not matched to a gene: 14. Germline CDR1 and CDR2: SGHRS and YFSETQ. DNA of the CDR3: TGCGCCAGCAGCTTATCTAGCGGGGGGCCTCCTCTGGGAACCGGGGAGCTGTTTTTT. Protein: CASSLSSGGPPLGTGELFF.

This clonotype has only a few counts. This chain connects TRBV28 to TRBJ2-7; possibly TRBD1 or TRBD2 for D (5 bases each). Trimming removed 1 base at V and 3 bases at J, with 16 bases between. Germline V gene data show CDR1 as MDHEN and CDR2 as SYDVKM. This CDR3 has 16 residues. DNA of the CDR3: TGTGCCAGCAGTTTATATAAGTGGGACGGCCGCTACGAGCAGTACTTC. It codes for CASSLYKWDGRYEQYF.

The chain employs TRBV4-1 and TRBJ2-1; D ambiguous. Trimming stripped 3 bases from V and 4 bases from J, with 4 bases between. The CDR3 sequence is 12 residues long. CDR1 and CDR2 from the germline V gene are MGHRA and YSYEKL. CDR3 loop: CASSHMYNEQFF. CDR3 sequence (DNA): TGCGCCAGCAGCCATATGTACAATGAGCAGTTCTTC.

This clonotype occurred a few times. The chain employs TRBV28 and TRBJ2-5; unclear D gene. V lost 4 bases and J 1 base, leaving 13 bases between the germline ends. This CDR3 is built from 15 residues. Per germline, CDR1 MDHEN and CDR2 SYDVKM. This CDR3 is CASSSLRSTQETQYF. The CDR3 DNA reads as TGTGCCAGCAGTTCACTGAGATCCACCCAAGAGACCCAGTACTTC.

This clonotype has only a few counts. This chain uses TRBV20-1 with TRBJ2-1; maybe TRBD2 (6 bases). Germline values: CDR1 DFQATT, CDR2 SNEGSKA (reference sequence). This CDR3 is 15 amino acids long. V lost 6 bases and J 1 base, leaving 16 bases between the germline ends. CDR3 sequence reads: CSAEYLGGSYNEQFF. The CDR3 nucleotides read TGCAGTGCCGAGTACCTGGGGGGATCCTACAATGAGCAGTTCTTC.

In its sample, this clonotype was seen many times. CDR3 nucleotides: TGTGCCAGCAGCCGAGGGGGGGGTGAGCAGTTCTTC. This encodes CASSRGGGEQFF. The V call is TRBV28, the J call TRBJ2-1; D may be TRBD2 (7 bases). CDR3 length: 12 residues. V lost 6 bases and J 9 bases, leaving 12 bases between the germline ends. Germline V gives CDR1 MDHEN, CDR2 SYDVKM.

The rearrangement joins TRBV6-5 to TRBJ1-1; D unresolved. The CDR3 covers 12 residues. V was pared by 7 bases and J by 5 bases, with 11 bases between. Germline CDR1 is MNHEY and CDR2 is SVGAGI. Written as DNA, the CDR3 is TGTGCCAGCACCTCCCTCGAGACTGAAGCTTTCTTT. Translation gives CASTSLETEAFF.

This clonotype was observed a handful of times. This chain links TRBV5-1 with TRBJ2-1; 9 nucleotides align to TRBD1. Germline assignment: CDR1 SGHRS and CDR2 YFSETQ. V was pared by 4 bases and J by 7 bases, with 9 bases of the junction left unmatched. This CDR3 contains 15 residues. CDR3 residues: CASSRDDRGWNEQFF. In DNA, the CDR3 is TGCGCCAGCAGCCGAGACGACAGGGGGTGGAATGAGCAGTTCTTC.

This clonotype was detected once. The V gene is TRBV2, the J gene TRBJ2-2; 8 nucleotides align to TRBD1. Germline loops: CDR1 SNHLY, CDR2 FYNNEI. The CDR3 totals 14 residues. Trimming cost V 7 bases and J 3 bases; bases outside gene matches: 4. DNA for the CDR3: TGTGCCAGCACAAGGGGACAGGACACCGGGGAGCTGTTTTTT. Translation gives CASTRGQDTGELFF.

The rearrangement links TRBV30 to TRBJ1-1; 11 bases are a match to TRBD1. Germline-derived CDR1 and CDR2 are GTSNPN and SVGIG (reference sequence). Trimming removed 4 bases from V and 11 bases from J; junction bases left unmatched: 9. The CDR3 contains 13 residues. In DNA, the CDR3 is TGTGCCTGGAAAAAAGGGACAGGGGGTTTCGCTTTCTTT. Its protein product is CAWKKGTGGFAFF.

V is TRBV4-2 and J is TRBJ2-3; D remains unclear. The CDR3 spans 14 residues. Trimming cost V 0 bases and J 2 bases, with 6 bases left between them. Germline CDR1 is LGHNA and CDR2 is YNFKEQ. The CDR3 spells CASSQDLPTDTQYF. CDR3 in DNA: TGTGCCAGCAGCCAAGATCTTCCCACAGATACGCAGTATTTT.

The gene calls are TRBV7-9 and TRBJ2-7; 7 bases line up with TRBD1. Germline V gene sequence: CDR1 SEHNR, CDR2 FQNEAQ (reference sequence). V was pared by 2 bases and J by 1 base, with 11 bases of the junction left unmatched. The CDR3 has 17 residues. CDR3 loop: CASSLSSRGIKSYEQYF. In DNA, the CDR3 is TGTGCCAGCAGCTTAAGTTCCAGGGGGATTAAGTCCTACGAGCAGTACTTC.

This rearrangement joins TRBV5-1 to TRBJ2-2, with a weak D call TRBD1 (6 bases). Looked up from germline, CDR1 is SGHRS and CDR2 is YFSETQ. The CDR3 is 14 amino acids. V shed 6 bases and J shed 7 bases, with 16 bases lying between them. The CDR3 loop reads CASTRDISGGELFF. The CDR3 region has the DNA TGCGCCAGCACACGGGACATTTCAGGCGGGGAGCTGTTTTTT.

This clonotype was recorded a few times. This sequence joins TRBV12-3 or TRBV12-4 and TRBJ2-5, with unresolved D. With 5 bases removed from V and 4 bases from J, the gap between germline ends came to 8 bases. This CDR3 is 12 amino acids long. The CDR3 coding sequence is TGTGCCAGCAGTCCCCATGGAGAGACCCAGTACTTC. Translation: CASSPHGETQYF.

The chain combines TRBV7-7 with TRBJ1-5; TRBD1 matches at 7 bases. This CDR3 has 15 amino acids. Germline CDR1 and CDR2: SSHAT and FNYEAQ (reference sequence). After removal of 7 bases from V and 0 bases from J, the junction contained 6 bases not matched to a gene. The CDR3 region is CASMAGTVSNQPQHF. As DNA, the CDR3 is TGTGCCAGCATGGCTGGGACAGTTAGCAATCAGCCCCAGCATTTT.

This CDR3 reads CASSKLGTGELFF. CDR3 coding DNA: TGCGCCAGCAGTAAACTAGGCACCGGGGAGCTGTTTTTT. The genes are TRBV5-1 and TRBJ2-2, with D tentatively TRBD2 (5 bases). From germline, CDR1 is SGHRS and CDR2 YFSETQ. CDR3 length: 13 amino acids. With 5 bases removed from V and 4 bases from J, the gap between germline ends came to 9 bases.

This rearrangement joins TRBV5-1 to TRBJ1-4; D is undetermined. Germline V gene lookup returns CDR1 SGHRS and CDR2 YFSETQ. The CDR3 has 13 residues. V was clipped by 0 bases and J by 3 bases, with 3 bases between them. CDR3 sequence (DNA): TGCGCCAGCAGCTTGGGGGCTAATGAAAAACTGTTTTTT. It translates to CASSLGANEKLFF.

The chain uses TRBV11-2 and TRBJ2-5, with D unresolved. Germline CDR1 is SGHAT and CDR2 is FQNNGV. V was shortened by 1 base and J by 7 bases, with 13 bases between the two germline ends. This CDR3 contains 14 residues. The CDR3 DNA reads TGTGCCAGCAGCTTAGGTACGGGCCATGGGACCCAGTACTTC. It is translated as CASSLGTGHGTQYF.

V usage is TRBV4-3 and J usage is TRBJ2-3; TRBD2 agrees at 10 bases. The CDR3 sequence is 17 residues long. J gave up 2 bases and V 0 bases, and 5 bases lay outside the gene matches. The germline V gene has CDR1 LGHNA and CDR2 YSLEER. CDR3 bases: TGCGCCAGCAGCCAAGATCCGCTAGCGGGGGTCACAGATACGCAGTATTTT. Amino acid sequence: CASSQDPLAGVTDTQYF.

The J gene is TRBJ2-2, the V gene TRBV4-2; 10 bases match TRBD2. CDR3 length: 16 residues. Germline CDR1 reads LGHNA; CDR2 reads YNFKEQ. The J segment lost 3 bases and the V segment lost 2 bases, leaving 3 bases of the junction unmatched. CDR3 region: CASSQTSGTYTGELFF. As DNA, the CDR3 is TGTGCCAGCAGCCAAACTAGCGGGACTTACACCGGGGAGCTGTTTTTT.

The chain recombines TRBV4-3 with TRBJ1-1; the D gene is possibly TRBD1 (6 bases). Germline V gives CDR1 LGHNA, CDR2 YSLEER. The CDR3 contains 15 residues. V lost 4 bases and J 1 base, leaving 13 bases between the germline ends. The CDR3: CASSLTTGTNTEAFF. CDR3 bases: TGCGCCAGCAGCCTCACTACAGGGACGAACACTGAAGCTTTCTTT.

The J gene is TRBJ2-7, the V gene TRBV9; 9 nucleotides match TRBD2. CDR1 and CDR2 (germline): SGDLS, YYNGEE. The CDR3 extends over 15 amino acids. V lost 4 bases and J lost 2; bases outside the gene matches: 7. The CDR3 protein is CASSYSSGETYEQYF. CDR3 coding DNA: TGTGCCAGCAGCTACTCTAGCGGGGAGACCTACGAGCAGTACTTC.